This note documents a single T cell receptor (beta chain) sequence. The sample comes from a study of blood T cell repertoires in COVID-19. Study as a whole: Both acute and convalescent COVID-19 samples were obtained from the United States, Italy and Spain.

Profiled with immunoSEQ multiplex PCR; TCRdb holds only in-frame clones, not every one. This sample has 200,000 or so clones; around 85% occur once, and the top ten carry approximately 5%. The germline V gene encodes CDR1 MNHEY and CDR2 SMNVEV (reference sequence). The CDR3 totals 17 residues. V dropped 0 bases and J dropped 5 bases, with 17 bases sitting between them. The gene calls are TRBV27 and TRBJ2-1, with D unclear. The TCR comes from a human donor in a cohort sampled during active COVID-19. Sequences were obtained from peripheral blood. CDR3 region: CASSLSQLLFANNEQFF. The CDR3 nucleotides read TGTGCCAGCAGTTTATCCCAACTACTTTTCGCCAACAATGAGCAGTTCTTC.